This T cell receptor beta chain is drawn from a study of T cell clones after liver transplantation. Study at large: Apart from a few HCV-positive recipients, transplants were for non-autoimmune, non-viral reasons. Draws occurred before transplant, before withdrawal, and after complete or failed withdrawal. Tolerant meant at least one year fully off immunosuppression without liver enzymes above twice normal.

This clone has a handful of counts. Produced via immunoSEQ multiplex PCR; TCRdb's table is partial and in-frame only. The data hold some 60,000 clones, with around 70% observed a single time. This TCR came from a human patient who received a liver transplant. A subset of T cells may come from the graft donor. The source material was CD4+ T cells from blood, sampled at the 15-month timepoint.

The CDR3 loop reads CASSKTLGELFF. The CDR3 DNA follows: TGTGCCAGTAGTAAGACGCTCGGGGAGCTGTTTTTT. This rearrangement joins TRBV19 to TRBJ2-2; no clear D. Germline CDR1 is LNHDA and CDR2 is SQIVND (reference sequence). V dropped 4 bases and J dropped 7 bases, with 7 bases sitting between them. The CDR3 has 12 residues.